This TCR beta chain was captured by sequencing in a study of vaccination and CD4 T cells after COVID-19. Study information: Convalescent patients had positive nasal swab PCR results for SARS-CoV-2. Disease was mild in several and severe in one. Study results and caveats: Looking at convalescent patients, 304 of their 307 vaccine-specific clones were spike mono-reactive.

Indicated treatment: approximately 9-day PBMC culture with coronavirus spike peptide pools or control peptides (ViraFEST assay). In the ViraFEST assay, peptide-pool expansion preceded TCR sequencing of expanded clonotypes. Germline CDR1 is DFQATT and CDR2 is SNEGSKA (reference sequence). With 5 bases clipped from V and 4 bases from J, the junction kept 7 bases outside the gene matches. This CDR3 is built from 13 residues. With the Oncomine TCR Beta short-read assay, DNA from cultured CD4+ T cells was sequenced. TCRdb reprocessed the PCR reads with MiXCR, giving one entry per CDR3 protein. The table lists some 5,000 distinct CDR3 sequences, roughly 50% of them singletons, with approximately 40% in the top ten. On this clonotype: Antigen: not known.

This receptor was taken from a human donor who had recovered from COVID-19. The rearrangement uses TRBV20-1 and TRBJ1-1; 7 bases are shared with TRBD1. Material: CD4+ T cells from blood, cultured in vitro. The DNA of the CDR3 is TGCAGTGCTCCGACAGGGATGGGCACTGAAGCTTTCTTT. It yields the protein CSAPTGMGTEAFF.